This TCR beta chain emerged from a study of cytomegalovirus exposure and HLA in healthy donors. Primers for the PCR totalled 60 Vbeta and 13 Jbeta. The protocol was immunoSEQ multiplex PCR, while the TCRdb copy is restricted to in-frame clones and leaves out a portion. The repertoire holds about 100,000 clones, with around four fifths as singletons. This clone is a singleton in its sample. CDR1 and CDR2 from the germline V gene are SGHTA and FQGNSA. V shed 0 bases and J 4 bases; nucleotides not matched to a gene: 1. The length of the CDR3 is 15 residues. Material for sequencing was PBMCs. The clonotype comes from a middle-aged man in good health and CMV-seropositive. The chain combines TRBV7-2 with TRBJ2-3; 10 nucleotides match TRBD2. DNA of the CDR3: TGTGCCAGCAGCTTAGCAGCGGGAGGGCCAGATACGCAGTATTTT. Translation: CASSLAAGGPDTQYF.